The present T cell receptor (beta chain) was sequenced within a study of cytomegalovirus exposure and HLA in healthy donors (dated by TCRdb to 2017 to 2019). Some background on the complete study: An earlier analysis of some 600 of the donors reported over 250 Gb of sequence data and 95 million to 120 million unique TCR beta sequences obtained from some 200 million T cells. Approximately 300 gigabases of sequencing data and roughly 81 million unique TCR sequences made up an early release that covered under 750 HLA-typed donors. Of the roughly 400 genotyped donors, approximately 83% fell in the genetic ancestry cluster associated with self-reported Caucasian donors. The study was designed to test whether signatures of past pathogen exposure could be identified by cataloging public T cell receptors. The study profiled the T cell repertoires of hundreds of subjects by immunosequencing and related them to cytomegalovirus serostatus. Along with the approximately 700-subject first cohort, a separate validation cohort of over a hundred different subjects was used. The study combined high-throughput TCR immunosequencing, statistical association of individual TCRs with disease status, and machine learning to predict cytomegalovirus infection status. In a later analysis, previously published TCR beta repertoires from more than 500 donors were re-analyzed and high-resolution HLA genotyping was added so that TCR occurrence patterns could be studied. In the later analysis, no new phenotypic data were used to find candidate immune exposures; instead, reliance was placed on TCR beta sequences and their occurrence across donors. To decide whether each TCR beta V gene segment behaved as functional or pseudogenic, an earlier analysis of fewer than 750 of the donors relied on high-throughput TCR beta sequencing. Alongside the repertoire data, information on donor age, sex, ethnicity and CMV serostatus was compiled. A later genetic analysis took genome-wide SNP genotypes for about 55% of the roughly 670 donors and used that subset as a discovery cohort. All discovery cohort repertoires had been generated on a single sequencing platform. HLA typing covered class I and class II loci at four-digit resolution. Typing coverage varied by locus: about 620-630 donors for A, B, C, DRB1 and DQB1; 522 for DQA1; more than 600 for DPA1; approximately 450 for DPB1. Because of strong linkage in the cohort, roughly 5 DR-DQ haplotypes were treated as single units for association and clustering. Among a few hundred genotyped donors of the cohort, an average of about 240,000 unique TCR beta nucleotide sequences were sequenced per donor, 15% to 20% of them non-productive.

CDR1 and CDR2 (SGHTA, FQGNSA) derive from the germline V gene. The V end gives up 4 bases and the J end 10 bases, leaving 10 bases in the junction not matched to a gene. Including cysteine and phenylalanine, the CDR3 has 15 amino acids. Only CDR3 DNA remains: 45 bases, in frame from the first base. Remarks on this clone: Its antigen is still unknown. Base qualities are not recorded, but no much larger clone differs from it by a single base.

The cohort comprised more than 550 healthy bone marrow donors. At the time of sampling, every cohort member was nominally healthy, though immune exposures that went unrecorded were likely present. The donor tested CMV seropositive and was one of the 289 seropositive cohort members. Every donor gave a peripheral blood sample, and the peripheral blood mononuclear cells from that sample were used for TCR beta sequencing. The Qiagen DNeasy Blood Extraction Kit was used to extract genomic DNA from the blood cell samples. The library was obtained by the immunoSEQ multiplex PCR assay. For the multiplex PCR, a mixture combining 60 forward primers for TCR Vbeta segments and 13 reverse primers for TCR Jbeta segments was used. The CDR3 region of rearranged TCR beta genes was amplified from genomic DNA by a multiplex PCR assay. The Illumina HiSeq System was used to sequence the amplified TCR beta libraries as 87-base-pair reads. As for how the authors treated the data: A later analysis counted about 80 million unique TCR beta chains across the 700 or so repertoires, and some 11 million of these chains were shared by at least two donors. Raw reads were error-corrected and collapsed into unique sequences by a nearest-neighbor algorithm in which closely related sequences were merged to remove PCR and sequencing errors. Alignment of CDR3 sequences to IMGT reference sequences was used to assign V, D and J gene segments. For a sequence to be retained, a match of at least six nucleotides was required to both a V gene segment and a J gene segment. A rearrangement was called productive if the CDR3 had no stop codons and remained in frame with V and J, and every other rearrangement was called non-productive. Following IMGT convention, CDR3 was defined as the stretch from the second conserved V-encoded cysteine to the conserved J-encoded phenylalanine. In an earlier analysis of approximately 500 of the donors, sequences lacking an unambiguous match to a single V gene segment were excluded. In an earlier analysis of almost 600 of the donors, a V segment was called functional when productive rearrangements were above 56.7%, and segregating when the standard deviation between donors exceeded 5%. A statistical classification framework was developed to diagnose cytomegalovirus status using the catalog of TCR beta chain sequences. In a later analysis, TCR nucleotide sequences were compared against IMGT/GENE-DB human TR gene sequences so that V and J genes could be assigned. A later analysis assigned CDR3 sequences and most-parsimonious VDJ recombination scenarios with the TCRdist pipeline. In a later analysis, each TCR beta chain was defined by its CDR3 amino acid sequence together with its V-gene family, and reads lacking a unique V-gene family were excluded. As a way to deal with suspected cross-contamination and a sequencing artifact, a later analysis dropped 500 to 700 nucleotide sequences that were highly shared and had low generation probability. In a later analysis, a clonal expansion index was calculated for each public chain from normalized within-repertoire ranks of inferred template counts. In a later analysis, generation probabilities were computed using a VDJ recombination model fitted to out-of-frame rearrangements, and the results were checked against IGoR. In a later analysis, TCR-TCR, TCR-HLA and TCR-CMV co-occurrence was scored with hypergeometric tests, and a repertoire-size bias correction was applied to TCR pairs. To estimate false discovery rates, a later analysis permuted the HLA or CMV assignments 20 times. In a later analysis, co-occurring TCRs were grouped using DBSCAN, and TCRdist sequence similarity was added for clustering within HLA-allele-positive subsets. Repertoires with fewer than 30,000 or more than 120,000 public chains, plus five repertoires with anomalous nucleotide sharing, were excluded from co-occurrence clustering. In TCRdb, the immuneACCESS table is reduced to in-frame sequences with V and J assigned. These tables do not hold every clone; where another copy was compared, an unresolved V gene accounts for under half, and the others remain unexplained. V and J calls and clone size follow that table, whereas D and trimming were derived from the DNA. The sample profile shows 55,000 to 75,000 clones; roughly four fifths of them were found once. The ten largest clonotypes hold around 7.4% of the sample.

General findings and caveats noted by the study authors: A further reported finding was that TCR beta sequences accurately predicted the HLA-A and HLA-B alleles for most subjects in the first cohort. Sequencing depth was assumed to be roughly uniform across donors in the presence/absence analyses, though that assumption may not hold. When HLA alleles, especially DR and DQ, strongly co-occurred, TCR associations were difficult to assign to individual alleles. In an earlier analysis of 500 to 650 of the donors, most TCR beta V segments appeared in productive rearrangements about 90% or about 30% of the time, broadly matching IMGT annotations. In both the original and validation cohorts, the classifier was reported to diagnose cytomegalovirus status with high specificity and sensitivity. A cluster of highly shared sequence variants was judged likely to represent a technical artifact of the sequencing pipeline. Compared with the 666-donor mean, donors in an Asian-associated ancestry cluster had fewer N-insertions in productive TCRs, according to a later genetic analysis. A later genetic analysis associated a missense DCLRE1C variant with V-gene and J-gene trimming of TCR beta chains, and an independent cohort replicated the association. A later analysis reported that several top co-occurrence clusters appeared linked to parvovirus B19, influenza, CMV and Epstein-Barr virus. At a false discovery rate of 0.05, a later analysis linked around 15,000 TCR beta sequences to specific HLA alleles. In a later analysis, HLA-associated TCR beta chains showed more clonal expansion and lower generation probabilities than non-associated chains that were equally common. The cohort was sequenced for TCR beta chains only, and without alpha or paired-chain data the features that could be detected were limited. Because HLA typing was missing for some donors at each locus, association tests included only the typed subset. According to a later analysis, TCR association rates differed among HLA loci, with DRB1 alleles showing the most associated TCRs and HLA-C alleles showing the fewest. In vitro tests confirmed that a few of the cytomegalovirus-associated TCR beta chains recognize cytomegalovirus antigens. Because counts were too low, seventeen rarely observed V segments, including chromosome 9 orphons, were excluded from the earlier analysis of roughly 580 of the donors. Because the 87-base-pair reads could not distinguish some IMGT-functional V segments, including TRBV6-2 and TRBV6-3, those segments were excluded. The authors suggested that the approach could potentially be generalized to other disease states and immunological phenotypes. In the study, roughly 160 TCR beta chains were listed as associated with cytomegalovirus. Most TCR sequences were seen in very few donors, while some public TCRs were found in many individuals. For the cohort, immune exposure information was limited to CMV serostatus. According to a later analysis, most CMV-associated TCR beta chains appeared to be HLA-restricted, and the HLA associations seemed to be driven largely by CMV exposure. Correlated functional status among segregating V segments might be attributable to linkage disequilibrium, but an unknown experimental factor could not be ruled out.

Material for sequencing was PBMCs. This clonotype was obtained from a woman aged 25 to 39 in good health and CMV-seropositive. The V and J genes are TRBV7-2 and TRBJ1-4, and 9 bases in between align with TRBD1. Here the CDR3 is given as CASSSTGGGGGKLFF. The nucleotides read TGTGCCAGCAGCTCCACAGGGGGCGGAGGCGGAAAACTGTTTTTT.